These T cell receptor beta chains were read from a single sample in a study of cytomegalovirus exposure and HLA in healthy donors. The data were produced by immunoSEQ multiplex PCR, yet TCRdb's version contains in-frame clones alone and is incomplete. The repertoire includes hundreds of thousands of clones, approximately 70% of them detected once, and about 2.1% sits in the top ten. The specimen was PBMCs. Source of these receptors: a female donor in good health and CMV-seronegative. CDR3s include the opening cysteine and the closing phenylalanine or tryptophan. D genes are given only for firm matches. Only part of the rows carry a size: once, few, many, or a class if the clone is expanded.

CDR3 DNA: TGTGCCAGCAGTGTACAGGGCACTGAAGCTTTCTTT; CDR3 protein: CASSVQGTEAFF; V gene: TRBV6-1; J gene: TRBJ1-1; clone size: NA; D gene: NA; CDR3 length: 12
CDR3 DNA: TGCGCCAGCAGCTTGGTTGCGGGAGCGGGGAATGAGCAGTTCTTC; CDR3 protein: CASSLVAGAGNEQFF; V gene: TRBV5-1; J gene: TRBJ2-1; clone size: NA; D gene: TRBD2; CDR3 length: 15
CDR3 DNA: TGTGCCAGCAGCCCTCCCGGAGGGGTTGAGCAGTTCTTC; CDR3 protein: CASSPPGGVEQFF; V gene: TRBV4-2; J gene: TRBJ2-1; clone size: few; D gene: NA; CDR3 length: 13
CDR3 DNA: TGTGCCAGTAGTCGGACAGGGCCAAATCAGCCCCAGCATTTT; CDR3 protein: CASSRTGPNQPQHF; V gene: TRBV19; J gene: TRBJ1-5; clone size: NA; D gene: TRBD1; CDR3 length: 14
CDR3 DNA: TGTGCCAGCAGTTTCAGACAGGGACGCACAGATACGCAGTATTTT; CDR3 protein: CASSFRQGRTDTQYF; V gene: TRBV27; J gene: TRBJ2-3; clone size: NA; D gene: TRBD1; CDR3 length: 15
CDR3 DNA: TGTGCCAGCAGGGAACTACTAACGGGGGGCTACACCTTC; CDR3 protein: CASRELLTGGYTF; V gene: TRBV6-1; J gene: TRBJ1-2; clone size: NA; D gene: NA; CDR3 length: 13
CDR3 DNA: TGTGCAAGTCGCTTAGCGTCTCTAGCGGGATCTTGGACCGGGGAGCTGTTTTTT; CDR3 protein: CASRLASLAGSWTGELFF; V gene: TRBV12-2; J gene: TRBJ2-2; clone size: NA; D gene: NA; CDR3 length: 18
CDR3 DNA: TGTGCCAGCAGTTCCTCGGGCGGGAGGAGCTCCTACGAGCAGTACTTC; CDR3 protein: CASSSSGGRSSYEQYF; V gene: TRBV27; J gene: TRBJ2-7; clone size: NA; D gene: TRBD2; CDR3 length: 16
CDR3 DNA: TGTGCCAGCAGCTTAGAGTCGGGCAGGGCCGGCTACAATGAGCAGTTCTTC; CDR3 protein: CASSLESGRAGYNEQFF; V gene: TRBV7-8; J gene: TRBJ2-1; clone size: NA; D gene: NA; CDR3 length: 17
CDR3 DNA: TGTGCCAGCAGCATACAAGATAATGAAAAACTGTTTTTT; CDR3 protein: CASSIQDNEKLFF; V gene: TRBV6-1; J gene: TRBJ1-4; clone size: few; D gene: NA; CDR3 length: 13
CDR3 DNA: TGCGCCAGCAGCCAAGACATAAGCGGGAAAGAGACCCAGTACTTC; CDR3 protein: CASSQDISGKETQYF; V gene: TRBV4-1; J gene: TRBJ2-5; clone size: NA; D gene: TRBD2; CDR3 length: 15
CDR3 DNA: TGCGCCAGCAGCTTGCTAGATCTGACCTACGAGCAGTACTTC; CDR3 protein: CASSLLDLTYEQYF; V gene: TRBV5-1; J gene: TRBJ2-7; clone size: NA; D gene: NA; CDR3 length: 14
CDR3 DNA: TGTGCCAGCAGCCTTGGGGGGACCCTCCCCGACGAGCAGTACTTC; CDR3 protein: CASSLGGTLPDEQYF; V gene: TRBV13; J gene: TRBJ2-7; clone size: once; D gene: NA; CDR3 length: 15
CDR3 DNA: TGTGCCAGCAGCCGGACTAGCGGGAGGAAATTCCAAGAGACCCAGTACTTC; CDR3 protein: CASSRTSGRKFQETQYF; V gene: TRBV5-6; J gene: TRBJ2-5; clone size: NA; D gene: TRBD2; CDR3 length: 17
CDR3 DNA: TGTGCCAGCAGCCTAGCTACGGGACTAGAGTGGAATGAGCAGTTCTTC; CDR3 protein: CASSLATGLEWNEQFF; V gene: TRBV11-2; J gene: TRBJ2-1; clone size: NA; D gene: TRBD2; CDR3 length: 16
CDR3 DNA: TGTGCCAGCAAATCAGCGGGAGGGGTCACAGATACGCAGTATTTT; CDR3 protein: CASKSAGGVTDTQYF; V gene: TRBV6-1; J gene: TRBJ2-3; clone size: NA; D gene: TRBD2; CDR3 length: 15
CDR3 DNA: TGTGCCAGCGGTCTTAGAGAGGGACTACAAGAGACCCAGTACTTC; CDR3 protein: CASGLREGLQETQYF; V gene: TRBV11-3; J gene: TRBJ2-5; clone size: NA; D gene: TRBD2; CDR3 length: 15
CDR3 DNA: TGTGCCAGCGCCGATGGCACCAAAAACATTCAGTACTTC; CDR3 protein: CASADGTKNIQYF; V gene: TRBV7-6; J gene: TRBJ2-4; clone size: NA; D gene: NA; CDR3 length: 13
CDR3 DNA: TGTGCCAGCAGCAGAAACAGGGGTTCGGTTGAAGCTTTCTTT; CDR3 protein: CASSRNRGSVEAFF; V gene: TRBV6-5; J gene: TRBJ1-1; clone size: NA; D gene: TRBD1; CDR3 length: 14
CDR3 DNA: TGTGCCAGCAGCGTAGGTGGAGCGATCAGCTCCTACGAGCAGTACTTC; CDR3 protein: CASSVGGAISSYEQYF; V gene: TRBV9; J gene: TRBJ2-7; clone size: NA; D gene: NA; CDR3 length: 16
CDR3 DNA: TGTGCCAGCAGCTTATCGGTGGGAGGGCCCACAGATACGCAGTATTTT; CDR3 protein: CASSLSVGGPTDTQYF; V gene: TRBV7-9; J gene: TRBJ2-3; clone size: NA; D gene: TRBD2; CDR3 length: 16
CDR3 DNA: TGTGCCAGCAGTTTTCTTGTGCCGGAGGAGGCCGGGGAGCTGTTTTTT; CDR3 protein: CASSFLVPEEAGELFF; V gene: TRBV28; J gene: TRBJ2-2; clone size: NA; D gene: NA; CDR3 length: 16
CDR3 DNA: TGTGCCAGCAGTGGTACAAGGGGAAGGGTTTACGAGCAGTACTTC; CDR3 protein: CASSGTRGRVYEQYF; V gene: TRBV2; J gene: TRBJ2-7; clone size: NA; D gene: NA; CDR3 length: 15
CDR3 DNA: TGCGCCAGCAGTACTAGCGGGAGGGACAATGAGCAGTTCTTC; CDR3 protein: CASSTSGRDNEQFF; V gene: TRBV10-1; J gene: TRBJ2-1; clone size: NA; D gene: TRBD2; CDR3 length: 14
CDR3 DNA: TGTGCCAGCAGCCCTTCGGGGGGGGGCACCGGGGAGCTGTTTTTT; CDR3 protein: CASSPSGGGTGELFF; V gene: TRBV7-6; J gene: TRBJ2-2; clone size: NA; D gene: TRBD2; CDR3 length: 15
CDR3 DNA: TGTGCCAGCAGTGTGGACAGGGGGACAAATCAGCCCCAGCATTTT; CDR3 protein: CASSVDRGTNQPQHF; V gene: TRBV2; J gene: TRBJ1-5; clone size: NA; D gene: TRBD1; CDR3 length: 15
CDR3 DNA: TGTGCCAGCAGTACCGGGTGGGGCCAGCCCCAGCATTTT; CDR3 protein: CASSTGWGQPQHF; V gene: TRBV5-6; J gene: TRBJ1-5; clone size: NA; D gene: NA; CDR3 length: 13
CDR3 DNA: TGTGCCAGTAGTAAGCGCTCAACTGGGGCCAACGTCCTGACTTTC; CDR3 protein: CASSKRSTGANVLTF; V gene: TRBV19; J gene: TRBJ2-6; clone size: NA; D gene: NA; CDR3 length: 15
CDR3 DNA: TGCAGCGTTGTCCCCTCGTGGCTCACTGAAGCTTTCTTT; CDR3 protein: CSVVPSWLTEAFF; V gene: TRBV29-1; J gene: TRBJ1-1; clone size: NA; D gene: NA; CDR3 length: 13
CDR3 DNA: TGTGCCAGCAGCTTAAGGGGACAGCCTAATGAAAAACTGTTTTTT; CDR3 protein: CASSLRGQPNEKLFF; V gene: TRBV7-9; J gene: TRBJ1-4; clone size: few; D gene: TRBD1; CDR3 length: 15
CDR3 DNA: TGTGCCAGCAGTTTATCGACAGGAACTAACTATGGCTACACCTTC; CDR3 protein: CASSLSTGTNYGYTF; V gene: TRBV27; J gene: TRBJ1-2; clone size: NA; D gene: NA; CDR3 length: 15
CDR3 DNA: TGTGCCAGCAGCTTAGCCCAGGGCCCAGATACGCAGTATTTT; CDR3 protein: CASSLAQGPDTQYF; V gene: TRBV7-9; J gene: TRBJ2-3; clone size: NA; D gene: NA; CDR3 length: 14
CDR3 DNA: TGTGCCAGCAGCAAACTAGCGGGTGGTCACAATGAGCAGTTCTTC; CDR3 protein: CASSKLAGGHNEQFF; V gene: TRBV21-1; J gene: TRBJ2-1; clone size: NA; D gene: NA; CDR3 length: 15
CDR3 DNA: TGCGCCAGCAGCCAAGGGACTCGGCCCTACGAGCAGTACTTC; CDR3 protein: CASSQGTRPYEQYF; V gene: TRBV4-1; J gene: TRBJ2-7; clone size: NA; D gene: NA; CDR3 length: 14
CDR3 DNA: TGTGCCATCAGTGGACAGGGAATCACCTACGAGCAGTACTTC; CDR3 protein: CAISGQGITYEQYF; V gene: TRBV10-3; J gene: TRBJ2-7; clone size: few; D gene: TRBD1; CDR3 length: 14
CDR3 DNA: TGTGCCAGTACTGATGGACAGCAAAACATTCAGTACTTC; CDR3 protein: CASTDGQQNIQYF; V gene: TRBV19; J gene: TRBJ2-4; clone size: NA; D gene: NA; CDR3 length: 13
CDR3 DNA: TGTGCCAGCAGCCCAAATTCAGGAAGCGGCGAGACCCAGTACTTC; CDR3 protein: CASSPNSGSGETQYF; V gene: TRBV7-8; J gene: TRBJ2-5; clone size: few; D gene: NA; CDR3 length: 15
CDR3 DNA: TGTGCCAGCAGCCACAGGGGTAGCAATCAGCCCCAGCATTTT; CDR3 protein: CASSHRGSNQPQHF; V gene: TRBV5-4; J gene: TRBJ1-5; clone size: NA; D gene: TRBD1; CDR3 length: 14
CDR3 DNA: TGTGCCAGCTTCGGGCGGGACGGGTCCAAAGAAGAGACCCAGTACTTC; CDR3 protein: CASFGRDGSKEETQYF; V gene: TRBV7-9; J gene: TRBJ2-5; clone size: NA; D gene: NA; CDR3 length: 16
CDR3 DNA: TGTGCCAGCAGTGAAGAAGTAGCGGGGTACGAGCAGTACTTC; CDR3 protein: CASSEEVAGYEQYF; V gene: TRBV2; J gene: TRBJ2-7; clone size: NA; D gene: TRBD2; CDR3 length: 14
CDR3 DNA: TGTGCCAGCAGCCAATCCGGGACAAACTACGAGCAGTACTTC; CDR3 protein: CASSQSGTNYEQYF; V gene: TRBV14; J gene: TRBJ2-7; clone size: NA; D gene: NA; CDR3 length: 14
CDR3 DNA: TGTGCCAGCAGTTTATTTTTGATCGAGAGCTCTGGAAACACCATATATTTT; CDR3 protein: CASSLFLIESSGNTIYF; V gene: TRBV28; J gene: TRBJ1-3; clone size: NA; D gene: NA; CDR3 length: 17
CDR3 DNA: TGTTCCAGCAGCCCTCCGGGACTAGCGGGACTAACCGCACAGTTCTTC; CDR3 protein: CSSSPPGLAGLTAQFF; V gene: TRBV7-9; J gene: TRBJ2-1; clone size: NA; D gene: TRBD2; CDR3 length: 16
CDR3 DNA: TGTGCCAGTACCGGCCAGGGGGCTCACGAAGGGTACACCTTC; CDR3 protein: CASTGQGAHEGYTF; V gene: TRBV6-1; J gene: TRBJ1-2; clone size: few; D gene: TRBD1; CDR3 length: 14
CDR3 DNA: TGTGCCAGCAGTACTGCGGGGGTAGGCTACACCTTC; CDR3 protein: CASSTAGVGYTF; V gene: TRBV27; J gene: TRBJ1-2; clone size: NA; D gene: NA; CDR3 length: 12
CDR3 DNA: TGTGCCAGCAGTTTAGGGGGGACAGCGGGAGCTCAGGAGACCCAGTACTTC; CDR3 protein: CASSLGGTAGAQETQYF; V gene: TRBV27; J gene: TRBJ2-5; clone size: NA; D gene: NA; CDR3 length: 17
CDR3 DNA: TGCGCCAGCAGCTTGGTGACCGGGCAGCCCCAGCATTTT; CDR3 protein: CASSLVTGQPQHF; V gene: TRBV5-1; J gene: TRBJ1-5; clone size: NA; D gene: NA; CDR3 length: 13
CDR3 DNA: TGTGCCAGCAGCTTAACGGGCAAGGGGGGAAACACCATATATTTT; CDR3 protein: CASSLTGKGGNTIYF; V gene: TRBV11-2; J gene: TRBJ1-3; clone size: NA; D gene: NA; CDR3 length: 15
CDR3 DNA: TGTGCCATCAGGCGGACAGGCTCCACCGGGGAGCTGTTTTTT; CDR3 protein: CAIRRTGSTGELFF; V gene: TRBV10-3; J gene: TRBJ2-2; clone size: NA; D gene: TRBD1; CDR3 length: 14
CDR3 DNA: TGCGCCAGCAGCCGACAAACAACGGAAGAGACTGTAACAGGGAAATTTCCCGCCGAGCAGTACTTC; CDR3 protein: CASSRQTTEETVTGKFPAEQYF; V gene: TRBV23-1; J gene: TRBJ2-7; clone size: NA; D gene: NA; CDR3 length: 22
CDR3 DNA: TGTGCCAGCAGGGGACTAGCGGGAGGATGGCAGTACTTC; CDR3 protein: CASRGLAGGWQYF; V gene: TRBV6-5; J gene: TRBJ2-7; clone size: NA; D gene: TRBD2; CDR3 length: 13
CDR3 DNA: TGTGCCAGCAGCTCGGGAGGGCGGGGGACCCAGTACTTC; CDR3 protein: CASSSGGRGTQYF; V gene: TRBV5-6; J gene: TRBJ2-5; clone size: once; D gene: TRBD2; CDR3 length: 13
CDR3 DNA: TGTGCCAGCAGCCTACAGGGTATTAAGTCGAGGACTGAAGCTTTCTTT; CDR3 protein: CASSLQGIKSRTEAFF; V gene: TRBV5-4; J gene: TRBJ1-1; clone size: NA; D gene: NA; CDR3 length: 16
CDR3 DNA: TGTGCCAGTAGTCCGAGGAGTAAAACTGAAGCTTTCTTT; CDR3 protein: CASSPRSKTEAFF; V gene: TRBV19; J gene: TRBJ1-1; clone size: NA; D gene: NA; CDR3 length: 13
CDR3 DNA: TGTGCCAGCTCAATGATGCTAGCGGGAAACACAGATACGCAGTATTTT; CDR3 protein: CASSMMLAGNTDTQYF; V gene: TRBV18; J gene: TRBJ2-3; clone size: NA; D gene: TRBD2; CDR3 length: 16
CDR3 DNA: TGTGCCAGCAGCTCAAATTCACCCCTCCACTTT; CDR3 protein: CASSSNSPLHF; V gene: TRBV7-9; J gene: TRBJ1-6; clone size: NA; D gene: NA; CDR3 length: 11